Each of the 29 T cell receptor beta chains below was sequenced from the same sample in a study of blood T cell repertoires in COVID-19. Clones were read by immunoSEQ multiplex PCR, and TCRdb kept only the in-frame ones, dropping some. The sample carries 250,000 to 350,000 clones, around 90% recorded once. The specimen was PBMCs or T cells enriched from blood (not recorded which). These TCRs come from an older woman in a cohort exposed to, infected with or recovered from COVID-19 (not recorded which).

The chain combines TRBV6-5 with TRBJ1-4; the D is unclear. V lost 0 bases, J lost 7 bases, and 12 bases lay in between. The CDR3 has 15 residues. Germline assignment: CDR1 MNHEY and CDR2 SVGAGI. The DNA of the CDR3 is TGTGCCAGCAGTTACTCGATAAATCACGGTGAAAAACTGTTTTTT. As protein: CASSYSINHGEKLFF.

The chain couples TRBV18 to TRBJ1-6; no firm D call. The germline gives CDR1 KGHSH, CDR2 LQKENI. This CDR3 contains 13 residues. The V gene lost 2 bases and the J gene lost 8 bases, with 7 bases spanning the gap. CDR3 amino acids: CASSPDSDSPLHF. CDR3 DNA sequence: TGTGCCAGCTCACCAGATTCGGATTCACCCCTCCACTTT.

The chain couples TRBV5-1 to TRBJ2-1, with 11 bases matching TRBD1. CDR1 is SGHRS and CDR2 is YFSETQ in the germline V gene. The CDR3 length is 17 residues. Trimming cost V 0 bases and J 5 bases; bases outside gene matches: 7. The CDR3 DNA is TGCGCCAGCAGCTTGGGGTCCGGGACAGGGGGGCACAATGAGCAGTTCTTC. It encodes CASSLGSGTGGHNEQFF.

The chain links TRBV15 to TRBJ2-1; 7 bases fit TRBD2. The length of the CDR3 is 15 residues. CDR1 is LNHNV and CDR2 is YYDKDF in the germline V gene (reference sequence). After removal of 0 bases from V and 7 bases from J, the junction contained 6 bases not matched to a gene. The DNA of the CDR3 is TGTGCCACCAGCAGAGACCCCGGACTAGAGAATGAGCAGTTCTTC. Amino acid sequence: CATSRDPGLENEQFF.

The chain combines TRBV5-1 with TRBJ1-1; D might be TRBD1 (5 bases). This CDR3 is built from 14 residues. Trimming took 1 base from V and 1 from J, leaving 8 bases between them. Germline-derived CDR1 and CDR2 are SGHRS and YFSETQ. This CDR3 reads CASSLFGGNTEAFF. Here the CDR3 DNA reads TGCGCCAGCAGCTTGTTCGGGGGGAACACTGAAGCTTTCTTT.

The chain joins TRBV5-4 to TRBJ2-7, with 8 bases fitting TRBD1. The V and J ends lost 3 bases and 3 bases, in that order; junction bases with no gene match: 8. This CDR3 is built from 15 residues. CDR1 SGHNT and CDR2 YYREEE come from the germline V gene (reference sequence). CDR3 DNA sequence: TGTGCCAGCAGCTCCCCGGGGACAGGCCACTACGAGCAGTACTTC. Amino acid sequence: CASSSPGTGHYEQYF.

The chain links TRBV7-2 to TRBJ1-2; TRBD1 is a possible D gene (6 bases). The CDR3 totals 15 residues. Trimming shortened V by 5 bases and J by 0 bases, and 13 bases separated the two germline ends. Germline V CDR1 and CDR2: SGHTA, FQGNSA. The CDR3 spells CASSPRRTANYGYTF. DNA of the CDR3: TGTGCCAGCAGCCCCCGCCGGACAGCTAACTATGGCTACACCTTC.

The chain combines TRBV28 with TRBJ1-4; D unclear. The CDR3 consists of 15 residues. CDR1 is MDHEN, CDR2 SYDVKM, per germline. V gave up 8 bases and J gave up 0 bases, with 13 bases separating them. The CDR3 nucleotides read TGTGCCAGCGTGGGCGGGGAGGCAACTAATGAAAAACTGTTTTTT. It translates to CASVGGEATNEKLFF.

The V and J genes are TRBV7-6 and TRBJ1-6, with D possibly matching TRBD1 (5 bases). The germline V gene has CDR1 SGHVS and CDR2 FNYEAQ. V was shortened by 1 base and J by 8 bases, with 12 bases between the two germline ends. CDR3 length: 15 residues. The chain's CDR3 is CASSLEQGIDSPLHF. The CDR3 DNA sequence: TGTGCCAGCAGCTTAGAGCAGGGAATTGATTCACCCCTCCACTTT.

This sequence joins TRBV18 and TRBJ2-7, with TRBD1 matching over 9 bases. The V gene's germline CDR1 is KGHSH and CDR2 LQKENI. After removal of 2 bases from V and 2 bases from J, the junction contained 4 bases not matched to a gene. The CDR3 is made up of 15 amino acids. CDR3 bases: TGTGCCAGCTCACCAGTGGGACAGGGAACCTACGAGCAGTACTTC. Its protein is CASSPVGQGTYEQYF.

CDR3 loop: CASSDRSGSYEQYF. The CDR3 DNA follows: TGTGCCAGCAGTGATCGGAGCGGTTCCTACGAGCAGTACTTC. V is TRBV2 and J is TRBJ2-7; D perhaps matches TRBD2 (5 bases). Trimming shortened V by 3 bases and J by 1 base, and 10 bases separated the two germline ends. The germline V gene encodes CDR1 SNHLY and CDR2 FYNNEI. The CDR3 totals 14 residues.

In DNA form, the CDR3 reads TGTGCCAGCAGCTTAGGGCCGGGACTAGCCGGGCACGAGCAGTACTTC. It encodes CASSLGPGLAGHEQYF. The chain uses TRBV7-2 and TRBJ2-7; 9 bases are shared with TRBD2. Trimming cost V 1 base and J 5 bases; bases outside gene matches: 9. Germline V gene lookup returns CDR1 SGHTA and CDR2 FQGNSA. CDR3 length equals 16 residues.

The V call is TRBV28, the J call TRBJ2-3; D may be TRBD2 (6 bases). Looked up from germline, CDR1 is MDHEN and CDR2 is SYDVKM. The length of the CDR3 is 16 residues. Trimming stripped 6 bases from V and 2 bases from J, with 18 bases between. As DNA, the CDR3 is TGTGCCAGCAGGTCCAGGTCCGGGGGTTACACAGATACGCAGTATTTT. It codes for CASRSRSGGYTDTQYF.

This chain uses TRBV6-4 with TRBJ2-1; D may be TRBD2 (7 bases). Germline V gene data show CDR1 as MRHNA and CDR2 as SNTAGT. The CDR3 spans 17 residues. With 1 base removed from V and 9 bases from J, the gap between germline ends came to 22 bases. The CDR3 bases are TGTGCCAGCAGTGACTTTATGCGGGGGCATCCTAGGGGTGAGCAGTTCTTC. Translating gives CASSDFMRGHPRGEQFF.

V gene TRBV30 combines with J gene TRBJ2-7; TRBD1 agrees at 7 bases. Germline CDR1 reads GTSNPN; CDR2 reads SVGIG (reference sequence). The V gene end was trimmed by 5 bases and the J gene end by 3 bases; junction bases not matched to a gene: 19. The CDR3 has 17 amino acids. The CDR3, as DNA: TGTGCCTGGGCGTCGGGTTGGTACCAGGGGGTTATCTACGAGCAGTACTTC. Protein product: CAWASGWYQGVIYEQYF.

The chain joins TRBV28 to TRBJ1-1; possibly TRBD1 for D (5 bases). The V end was cut by 6 bases, the J end by 5 bases, with 19 bases between. The CDR3 is 15 amino acids. From germline, CDR1 is MDHEN and CDR2 SYDVKM. In DNA form, the CDR3 reads TGTGCCAGCAGCCTACCCGACAGTTATTTTACTGAAGCTTTCTTT. It is translated as CASSLPDSYFTEAFF.

V is TRBV27 and J is TRBJ2-1, with 7 nucleotides matching TRBD1. Germline CDR1 is MNHEY and CDR2 is SMNVEV (reference sequence). V lost 3 bases to trimming and J lost 2 bases; unmatched junction nucleotides: 4. CDR3 length: 15 residues. The CDR3 spells CASSFRTGPYNEQFF. DNA for the CDR3: TGTGCCAGCAGTTTTCGGACAGGCCCCTACAATGAGCAGTTCTTC.

The rearrangement joins TRBV28 to TRBJ1-1; 10 nucleotides match TRBD1. Germline CDR1 is MDHEN and CDR2 is SYDVKM. V lost 2 bases and J lost 11; bases outside the gene matches: 32. The CDR3 has 22 residues. This chain's CDR3 is CASSLDLQGPNPRRGQGGEAFF. Here the CDR3 DNA reads TGTGCCAGCAGTTTAGATCTACAGGGACCTAATCCCCGCCGTGGACAGGGGGGAGAGGCTTTCTTT.

This clone has at least ten counts. The chain links TRBV28 to TRBJ1-2, with TRBD1 matching over 8 bases. Trimming removed 6 bases from V and 0 bases from J; junction bases left unmatched: 3. The length of the CDR3 is 14 residues. Germline CDR1 is MDHEN and CDR2 is SYDVKM. In DNA form, the CDR3 reads TGTGCCAGCAGCCCACAGGGGGCTAACTATGGCTACACCTTC. Translating gives CASSPQGANYGYTF.

This sequence joins TRBV5-4 and TRBJ2-1, with 9 bases lining up with TRBD2. V gave up 4 bases and J gave up 7 bases; unmatched junction bases: 6. Germline V lookup: CDR1 SGHNT, CDR2 YYREEE (reference sequence). The CDR3 extends over 14 amino acids. The CDR3 spells CASSRAGGRNEQFF. In nucleotides, the CDR3 is TGTGCCAGCAGCAGAGCGGGAGGTAGGAATGAGCAGTTCTTC. The entire variable domain, with the rest obtained from reference TRBV5-4 and TRBJ2-1, is as follows: ETGVTQSPTHLIKTRGQQVTLRCSSQSGHNTVSWYQQALGQGPQFIFQYYREEENGRGNFPPRFSGLQFPNYSSELNVNALELDDSALYLCASSRAGGRNEQFFGPGTRLTVL.

This clone showed up just once. The CDR3 DNA is TGTGCCAGCAGCAAGACCGGACTAGGAGCCTACGAGCAGTACTTC. It yields the protein CASSKTGLGAYEQYF. J is TRBJ2-7 and V is TRBV21-1; the table names TRBD2, a call not compared with the DNA. TRBV21-1 is labeled a pseudogene. The CDR3 sequence is 15 residues long.

The chain joins TRBV10-3 to TRBJ2-1, with 15 bases that match TRBD2. V gave up 0 bases and J gave up 9 bases; unmatched junction bases: 6. Germline V CDR1 and CDR2: ENHRY, SYGVKD. The CDR3 has 17 residues. DNA of the CDR3: TGTGCCATCAGTGAGTCGGGACTAGCGGGAGGCCAGGGTGAGCAGTTCTTC. Encoded protein: CAISESGLAGGQGEQFF.

The chain recombines TRBV11-3 with TRBJ2-1; D may be TRBD1 (5 bases). V lost 1 base to trimming and J lost 7 bases, with 8 bases between them. Germline V gene data show CDR1 as SGHNT and CDR2 as YENEEA. This CDR3 has 13 amino acids. The CDR3 region has the DNA TGTGCCAGCAGCTTAGCGTCAGGGAATGAGCAGTTCTTC. Translated, it gives CASSLASGNEQFF.

This sequence joins TRBV18 and TRBJ1-6; perhaps TRBD1 as D (5 bases). With 2 bases removed from V and 7 bases from J, the gap between germline ends came to 12 bases. The length of the CDR3 is 15 residues. Germline CDR1 and CDR2: KGHSH and LQKENI. The CDR3 DNA is TGTGCCAGCTCACCAGGAGGAGGGGAGAATTCACCCCTCCACTTT. It yields the protein CASSPGGGENSPLHF.

The chain has TRBV19 and TRBJ2-4; D is uncertain. Trimming stripped 1 base from V and 4 bases from J, with 8 bases between. The CDR3 is 14 amino acids. CDR1 is LNHDA and CDR2 is SQIVND in the germline V gene (reference sequence). The CDR3 DNA reads as TGTGCCAGTAGTATAGCTGAGTCTAAAAACATTCAGTACTTC. Its protein is CASSIAESKNIQYF.

The gene calls are TRBV7-3 and TRBJ2-2, with 9 bases matching TRBD2. The germline V gene encodes CDR1 SGHTA and CDR2 FQGTGA. J was trimmed by 0 bases and V by 1 base; bases with no gene match: 6. There are 18 residues in the CDR3. The CDR3 is CASSLIGLAGTNTGELFF. The CDR3 region has the DNA TGTGCCAGCAGCTTAATTGGTCTAGCGGGAACGAACACCGGGGAGCTGTTTTTT.

The V call is TRBV14, the J call TRBJ1-6; 7 nucleotides line up with TRBD1. V gave up 5 bases and J gave up 4 bases; unmatched junction bases: 20. The V gene's germline CDR1 is SGHDN and CDR2 FVKESK. The CDR3 is made up of 20 amino acids. Here the CDR3 DNA reads TGTGCCAGCAGCGCAATAAAGGTTTCGAGGGGACAGCTTTATAATTCACCCCTCCACTTT. It is translated as CASSAIKVSRGQLYNSPLHF.

This clone is a singleton in its sample. The chain links TRBV7-2 to TRBJ2-1; the match to TRBD1 covers 7 bases. Trimming cost V 1 base and J 9 bases; bases outside gene matches: 9. CDR3 length equals 15 residues. The germline V gene has CDR1 SGHTA and CDR2 FQGNSA. The CDR3 region is CASSLDRGSVREQFF. The CDR3 DNA follows: TGTGCCAGCAGCTTAGACAGGGGTTCCGTCCGTGAGCAGTTCTTC. The entire variable domain, with the rest obtained from reference TRBV7-2 and TRBJ2-1, is as follows: GAGVSQSPSNKVTEKGKDVELRCDPISGHTALYWYRQSLGQGLEFLIYFQGNSAPDKSGLPSDRFSAERTGGSVSTLTIQRTQQEDSAVYLCASSLDRGSVREQFFGPGTRLTVL.

This chain connects TRBV11-2 to TRBJ1-4; TRBD1 is a possible D gene (5 bases). The length of the CDR3 is 15 residues. Trimming pared 0 bases from V and 6 bases from J, leaving 11 bases between. Germline-derived CDR1 and CDR2 are SGHAT and FQNNGV. The CDR3 DNA reads as TGTGCCAGCAGCTTAGATGGGCCAGGGTATGAAAAACTGTTTTTT. It encodes CASSLDGPGYEKLFF.